One and the same sample provided the 25 T cell receptor beta chains below, sequenced in a study of blood T cell repertoires in COVID-19. The method was immunoSEQ multiplex PCR; TCRdb's version includes in-frame clones alone and lacks a portion of them. The sample carries about 80,000 clones, roughly 85% recorded once. The sequencing input was peripheral blood. These receptors originate from a man aged 45-60 years with COVID-19, enrolled during active disease.

This rearrangement joins TRBV7-9 to TRBJ2-7, with TRBD2 matching over 13 bases. After removal of 4 bases from V and 2 bases from J, the junction contained 8 bases not matched to a gene. This CDR3 contains 17 residues. Per germline, CDR1 SEHNR and CDR2 FQNEAQ (reference sequence). As DNA, the CDR3 is TGTGCCAGCAGCTCTGGGACTAGCGGGAACCGACCCTACGAGCAGTACTTC. Its translation: CASSSGTSGNRPYEQYF.

Here the CDR3 reads CASSSGTGKYGYTF. CDR3 DNA: TGTGCCAGCAGCTCCGGGACAGGAAAATATGGCTACACCTTC. The rearrangement uses TRBV7-2 and TRBJ1-2, with TRBD1 matching over 8 bases. Germline lookup yields CDR1 SGHTA and CDR2 FQGNSA. This CDR3 region has 14 residues. V shed 4 bases and J 5 bases; nucleotides not matched to a gene: 6.

Points on this clone: Other DNA variants within this sample encode the same CDR3. The gene calls are TRBV5-6 and TRBJ2-3; possible D gene TRBD1, 5 bases. The CDR3 spans 14 residues. Germline CDR1 reads SGHDT; CDR2 reads YYEEEE. The V gene lost 1 base and the J gene lost 0 bases, with 6 bases spanning the gap. The CDR3 DNA sequence: TGTGCCAGCAGCTTGAGGGGCAGCACAGATACGCAGTATTTT. Encoded protein: CASSLRGSTDTQYF.

This clone was observed a few times. The chain recombines TRBV4-2 with TRBJ2-7; 7 bases line up with TRBD1. CDR3 length: 13 amino acids. Looked up from germline, CDR1 is LGHNA and CDR2 is YNFKEQ. J gave up 5 bases and V 3 bases, and 4 bases lay outside the gene matches. The CDR3 loop reads CASSQVQGDEQYF. CDR3 DNA sequence: TGTGCCAGCAGCCAGGTCCAGGGGGACGAGCAGTACTTC.

The gene calls are TRBV4-2 and TRBJ2-4, with 9 positions matching TRBD2. The trim removed 0 bases at V and 1 base at J, leaving 19 bases unmatched. Germline CDR1 reads LGHNA; CDR2 reads YNFKEQ. The CDR3 is made up of 22 amino acids. The CDR3 region is CASSQEALAGGPGSLAKNIQYF. DNA of the CDR3: TGTGCCAGCAGCCAAGAGGCTTTGGCGGGAGGGCCTGGAAGCCTCGCCAAAAACATTCAGTACTTC.

The V gene is TRBV28, the J gene TRBJ1-5, with 8 positions matching TRBD1. In germline, CDR1 is MDHEN, CDR2 SYDVKM. The CDR3 is 14 amino acids. Losses at the gene ends were 5 bases for V and 8 bases for J; bases not matched to a gene: 8. CDR3 amino acids: CASSQPGGVEPQHF. DNA of the CDR3: TGTGCCAGCAGTCAACCAGGGGGCGTGGAGCCCCAGCATTTT.

The rearrangement links TRBV6-6 to TRBJ1-1; D may be TRBD1 (6 bases). Trimming took 4 bases from V and 7 from J, leaving 13 bases between them. The CDR3 has 13 amino acids. Germline V gene data show CDR1 as MNHNY and CDR2 as SVGAGI (reference sequence). CDR3 loop: CASSSRTADEAFF. The DNA of the CDR3 is TGTGCCAGCAGTTCAAGGACAGCAGATGAAGCTTTCTTT.

J is TRBJ1-3 and V is TRBV19; D might be TRBD1 (6 bases). Germline V lookup: CDR1 LNHDA, CDR2 SQIVND (reference sequence). The CDR3 is made up of 16 amino acids. V was cut by 5 bases and J by 0 bases, with 14 bases left in between. CDR3 in DNA: TGTGCCAGTAGTTCTGGACAGTCGAGCTCTGGAAACACCATATATTTT. Amino acids: CASSSGQSSSGNTIYF. The full variable domain, with the rest looked up from reference TRBV19 and TRBJ1-3, is DGGITQSPKYLFRKEGQNVTLSCEQNLNHDAMYWYRQDPGQGLRLIYYSQIVNDFQKGDIAEGYSVSREKKESFPLTVTSAQKNPTAFYLCASSSGQSSSGNTIYFGEGSWLTVV.

The chain uses TRBV15 and TRBJ2-7, with 8 nucleotides matching TRBD1. Germline values: CDR1 LNHNV, CDR2 YYDKDF (reference sequence). The junction had 9 bases not matched to a gene; V was cut back by 5 bases and J by 3 bases. This CDR3 is built from 15 residues. The CDR3 here is CATSLGRTGSYEQYF. The CDR3 DNA sequence: TGTGCCACCAGCCTGGGGAGGACAGGGAGCTACGAGCAGTACTTC.

The table lists this clone with a count of one. The chain is built from TRBV7-8 and TRBJ2-3, with 15 bases identical to TRBD2. Trimming at V came to 5 bases and at J to 0 bases, leaving 6 bases not matched to a gene. The CDR3 is 18 residues long. Germline lookup yields CDR1 SGHVS and CDR2 FQNEAQ. The CDR3 sequence is CASSVGTSGRISTDTQYF. For the CDR3, the DNA is TGTGCCAGCAGCGTCGGGACTAGCGGGAGGATAAGCACAGATACGCAGTATTTT.

Points on this clone: Its ends do not fully match the called genes, so a read error is possible. The rearrangement uses TRBV20-1 and TRBJ2-3, with D perhaps TRBD2 (5 bases). Germline CDR1 and CDR2: DFQATT and SNEGSKA (reference sequence). The CDR3 spans 10 residues. The CDR3 here is CSASGYWKRF. CDR3 DNA sequence: TGCAGTGCTAGTGGGTATTGGAAGCGGTTT.

This clone was picked up one time. This chain joins TRBV6-5 and TRBJ1-6; 10 bases fit TRBD1. J was trimmed by 7 bases and V by 6 bases; bases with no gene match: 3. The CDR3 spans 14 residues. Germline V gene data show CDR1 as MNHEY and CDR2 as SVGAGI. In DNA, the CDR3 is TGTGCCAGCAGCCAGGACAGGGGGAATTCACCCCTCCACTTT. Protein product: CASSQDRGNSPLHF.

In DNA form, the CDR3 reads TGTGCCAGCAAGGAGGAGGCTGGGGCCAACGTCCTGACTTTC. It translates to CASKEEAGANVLTF. The chain recombines TRBV5-4 with TRBJ2-6; possibly TRBD2 for D (5 bases). Germline CDR1 reads SGHNT; CDR2 reads YYREEE (reference sequence). The V gene lost 6 bases and the J gene lost 2 bases, with 9 bases spanning the gap. CDR3 size: 14 residues.

The chain uses TRBV2 and TRBJ2-5; 8 nucleotides line up with TRBD1. The CDR3 contains 13 residues. Germline loops: CDR1 SNHLY, CDR2 FYNNEI. V gave up 3 bases and J gave up 6 bases; unmatched junction bases: 3. The CDR3 loop reads CASSEDRDQTQYF. CDR3 sequence (DNA): TGTGCCAGCAGTGAGGACAGGGACCAGACCCAGTACTTC.

V gene TRBV7-3 combines with J gene TRBJ2-1; TRBD2 matches 11 bases. Germline-derived CDR1 and CDR2 are SGHTA and FQGTGA. This CDR3 contains 15 residues. Unmatched junction bases numbered 9, after V lost 4 bases and J lost 10 bases. CDR3 protein: CASSSTTSGNVEQFF. In nucleotides, the CDR3 is TGTGCCAGCAGCTCCACGACTAGCGGGAACGTCGAGCAGTTCTTC.

The V and J genes are TRBV6-5 and TRBJ1-5, with TRBD1 as a possible D gene (6 bases). There are 16 residues in the CDR3. V lost 4 bases and J 7 bases, leaving 20 bases between the germline ends. Germline values: CDR1 MNHEY, CDR2 SVGAGI. The CDR3 region is CASSSQPQGLGQPQHF. The CDR3 bases are TGTGCCAGCAGTTCCCAACCTCAGGGGTTAGGGCAGCCCCAGCATTTT.

This clone has only a few counts. The chain links TRBV14 to TRBJ2-1, with D perhaps TRBD2 (6 bases). The CDR3 has 15 residues. The V end lost 1 base, the J end lost 5 bases, and 12 bases lay between the germline ends. Germline CDR1 reads SGHDN; CDR2 reads FVKESK. In nucleotides, the CDR3 is TGTGCCAGCAGCCAAGCGGGAGCCGGAAACAATGAGCAGTTCTTC. Translation gives CASSQAGAGNNEQFF.

This clone has only a few counts. The V call is TRBV27, the J call TRBJ2-7; TRBD2 might be the D (6 bases). Deletions cut 3 bases from V and 3 bases from J, with 18 bases between. The germline gives CDR1 MNHEY, CDR2 SMNVEV (reference sequence). The CDR3 covers 16 residues. CDR3 nucleotides: TGTGCCAGCAGTTTCCAAACCGGGACTCGCGTCTACGAGCAGTACTTC. Translating gives CASSFQTGTRVYEQYF.

The rearrangement links TRBV6-5 to TRBJ2-7; 8 nucleotides agree with TRBD2. With V trimmed by 2 bases and J by 6 bases, 9 bases remained unmatched. The length of the CDR3 is 15 residues. Per germline, CDR1 MNHEY and CDR2 SVGAGI. The CDR3 DNA follows: TGTGCCAGCAGTTACCGAACAGCGGGAGAAGGCGAGCAGTACTTC. Translating it yields CASSYRTAGEGEQYF.

The genes are TRBV30 and TRBJ1-1, with no clear D. CDR1 is GTSNPN and CDR2 is SVGIG in the germline V gene (reference sequence). CDR3 size: 14 residues. V was pared by 1 base and J by 1 base, with 10 bases between. CDR3 DNA: TGTGCCTGGAGTGACCGGGGTTGGAACACTGAAGCTTTCTTT. Translating it yields CAWSDRGWNTEAFF.

In DNA, the CDR3 is TGTGCCAGCAGTGACGCGGCTTCTGGAAACACCATATATTTT. Translated, it gives CASSDAASGNTIYF. The chain combines TRBV6-4 with TRBJ1-3, with D unclear. The V gene lost 2 bases and the J gene lost 1 base, with 6 bases spanning the gap. Germline CDR1 MRHNA, CDR2 SNTAGT. The length of the CDR3 is 14 residues.

V and J are TRBV15 and TRBJ2-1; 8 bases line up with TRBD2. CDR3 length: 16 residues. J was trimmed by 4 bases and V by 5 bases; bases with no gene match: 10. Germline values: CDR1 LNHNV, CDR2 YYDKDF (reference sequence). CDR3 residues: CATSGTSGSGYNEQFF. The CDR3 region has the DNA TGTGCCACCAGCGGGACGAGCGGGAGTGGGTACAATGAGCAGTTCTTC.

This sequence joins TRBV5-1 and TRBJ2-7; D possibly corresponds to TRBD1 (5 bases). The CDR3 spans 13 residues. Trimming cost V 5 bases and J 0 bases, with 9 bases left between them. Germline V gene sequence: CDR1 SGHRS, CDR2 YFSETQ. The CDR3 sequence: CASRQEISYEQYF. The CDR3 DNA reads TGCGCCAGCAGACAGGAGATCTCCTACGAGCAGTACTTC.

The chain carries TRBV5-6 and TRBJ1-5; 7 nucleotides agree with TRBD1. The germline V gene encodes CDR1 SGHDT and CDR2 YYEEEE. The trim removed 4 bases at V and 0 bases at J, leaving 4 bases unmatched. CDR3 length: 15 amino acids. CDR3 residues: CASSQGQYSNQPQHF. CDR3 nucleotide sequence: TGTGCCAGCAGCCAGGGACAGTATAGCAATCAGCCCCAGCATTTT. Together with reference TRBV5-6 and TRBJ1-5, the CDR3 gives the full variable domain: DAGVTQSPTHLIKTRGQQVTLRCSPKSGHDTVSWYQQALGQGPQFIFQYYEEEERQRGNFPDRFSGHQFPNYSSELNVNALLLGDSALYLCASSQGQYSNQPQHFGDGTRLSIL.

This clone was found a few times. This chain connects TRBV15 to TRBJ1-5; unclear D gene. Trimming pared 0 bases from V and 0 bases from J, leaving 12 bases between. Germline CDR1 is LNHNV and CDR2 is YYDKDF (reference sequence). The length of the CDR3 is 17 residues. The CDR3: CATSRDRGGYSNQPQHF. CDR3 DNA sequence: TGTGCCACCAGCAGAGATAGAGGAGGATATAGCAATCAGCCCCAGCATTTT. Full variable domain (rest looked up from reference TRBV15 and TRBJ1-5): DAMVIQNPRYQVTQFGKPVTLSCSQTLNHNVMYWYQQKSSQAPKLLFHYYDKDFNNEADTPDNFQSRRPNTSFCFLDIRSPGLGDTAMYLCATSRDRGGYSNQPQHFGDGTRLSIL.